This record covers a single T cell receptor (beta chain). A read error may produce the germline difference seen at one junction end. These data belong to a study of control samples from healthy donors and cancer patients. Generated by immunoSEQ multiplex PCR, the TCRdb table keeps only in-frame clones and is missing some. Of tens of thousands of clones listed, about 90% are singletons. The origin of this receptor is a man aged 45-65 years in good health. Source material: blood.

The CDR3 DNA sequence: TGTGCCAGTAGTGTAGACAGGGTCACCGGGGAGCTGTTTTTT. It codes for CASSVDRVTGELFF. V is TRBV19 and J is TRBJ2-2, with 7 bases aligning to TRBD1. The CDR3 sequence is 14 residues long. Germline CDR1 LNHDA, CDR2 SQIVND (reference sequence). Variable domain in full (rest from reference TRBV19 and TRBJ2-2): DGGITQSPKYLFRKEGQNVTLSCEQNLNHDAMYWYRQDPGQGLRLIYYSQIVNDFQKGDIAEGYSVSREKKESFPLTVTSAQKNPTAFYLCASSVDRVTGELFFGEGSRLTVL.